One and the same sample provided the 15 T cell receptor beta chains below, sequenced in a study of T cell responses to AZD1222 COVID-19 vaccine. TCRdb's copy holds only in-frame clones and misses some; the assay was immunoSEQ multiplex PCR. The repertoire consists of 110,000 to 150,000 clones, with 80% to 95% occurring once and the leading ten covering more than 3%. The sample was peripheral blood, taken 28 days after the second AZD1222 dose. These receptors originate from an adult who received the AZD1222 COVID-19 vaccine.

The chain has TRBV19 and TRBJ1-5; 7 nucleotides match TRBD1. The J segment lost 6 bases and the V segment lost 6 bases, leaving 8 bases of the junction unmatched. Germline V gene lookup returns CDR1 LNHDA and CDR2 SQIVND (reference sequence). This CDR3 is 14 amino acids long. This CDR3 reads CASREEGASQPQHF. CDR3 DNA: TGTGCCAGTAGAGAGGAGGGGGCCTCTCAGCCCCAGCATTTT.

The chain carries TRBV6-2 or TRBV6-3 and TRBJ2-3, with D perhaps TRBD2 (6 bases). The CDR3 has 15 amino acids. The germline V and J ends were trimmed by 3 bases and 8 bases, with 18 bases remaining between them. CDR1 is MNHEY and CDR2 is SVGEGT in the germline V gene. In DNA, the CDR3 is TGTGCCAGCAGTTATGGGATGGGAGGTCTAGGTACGCAGTATTTT. This translates into CASSYGMGGLGTQYF.

The chain's CDR3 is CASSQDSGLGNTGELFF. DNA of the CDR3: TGTGCCAGCAGCCAAGACTCGGGACTAGGGAACACCGGGGAGCTGTTTTTT. The J gene is TRBJ2-2, the V gene TRBV3-1 (or the pseudogene TRBV3-2); TRBD2 matches at 8 bases. CDR3 length: 17 residues. Germline CDR1 is LGHDT and CDR2 is YNNKEL (reference sequence). With 0 bases clipped from V and 1 base from J, the junction kept 4 bases outside the gene matches.

V gene TRBV3-1 (or the pseudogene TRBV3-2) combines with J gene TRBJ2-3; D assignment may be TRBD1 or TRBD2 (5 bases each). CDR3 length: 15 amino acids. The V end was cut by 4 bases, the J end by 3 bases, with 14 bases between. CDR1 and CDR2 (germline): LGHDT, YNNKEL (reference sequence). DNA for the CDR3: TGTGCCAGCAGCCTCGGGACGGAGCGGACAGATACGCAGTATTTT. Translating gives CASSLGTERTDTQYF.

The CDR3 spells CASSLAQGRGTEAFF. CDR3 in DNA: TGTGCCAGCAGCTTAGCACAGGGGAGGGGCACTGAAGCTTTCTTT. The chain couples TRBV7-8 to TRBJ1-1; 7 positions match TRBD1. The CDR3 consists of 15 residues. J lost 4 bases, V lost 0 bases, and 5 bases had no gene match. The germline CDR1 and CDR2 sequences are SGHVS and FQNEAQ.

Notes on this clone: The same CDR3 also results from other DNA sequences found in this sample. J is TRBJ1-2 and V is TRBV27, with TRBD1 matching 8 bases. J was trimmed by 8 bases and V by 3 bases; bases with no gene match: 8. Germline V gene data show CDR1 as MNHEY and CDR2 as SMNVEV (reference sequence). The CDR3 length is 14 residues. The CDR3 reads CASSFGQGAGGYTF. CDR3 sequence (DNA): TGTGCCAGCAGTTTTGGTCAGGGGGCCGGGGGCTACACCTTC.

The chain uses TRBV19 and TRBJ1-1, with 8 bases fitting TRBD1. The V gene end was trimmed by 7 bases and the J gene end by 4 bases; junction bases not matched to a gene: 8. Germline CDR1 and CDR2: LNHDA and SQIVND (reference sequence). The CDR3 runs 14 residues. CDR3 protein: CASTPGRGPTEAFF. The CDR3 coding sequence is TGTGCCAGTACCCCGGGCAGGGGGCCCACTGAAGCTTTCTTT.

The rearrangement joins TRBV18 to TRBJ2-7; D is ambiguous. The CDR3 contains 15 residues. Germline CDR1 is KGHSH and CDR2 is LQKENI. V lost 3 bases to trimming and J lost 1 base, with 13 bases between them. In nucleotides, the CDR3 is TGTGCCAGCTCACCGAGACGGTCGTTTTCCTACGAGCAGTACTTC. It translates to CASSPRRSFSYEQYF.

The gene calls are TRBV19 and TRBJ1-2, with 7 positions matching TRBD1. The CDR3 is 17 residues long. The germline gives CDR1 LNHDA, CDR2 SQIVND (reference sequence). V lost 5 bases to trimming and J lost 2 bases; unmatched junction nucleotides: 14. CDR3: CASSPITGPGQNYGYTF. Written as DNA, the CDR3 is TGTGCCAGTAGTCCCATTACCGGCCCGGGACAGAACTATGGCTACACCTTC.

V is TRBV5-5 and J is TRBJ2-7; unclear D gene. The germline gives CDR1 SGHKS, CDR2 YYEKEE (reference sequence). The CDR3 covers 15 residues. With 4 bases removed from V and 0 bases from J, the gap between germline ends came to 14 bases. This chain's CDR3 is CASSPPGRASYEQYF. DNA for the CDR3: TGTGCCAGCAGCCCGCCTGGACGAGCCTCCTACGAGCAGTACTTC.

The genes are TRBV19 and TRBJ2-7, with 10 bases fitting TRBD1. The CDR3 runs to 16 residues. Losses at the gene ends were 4 bases for V and 4 bases for J; bases not matched to a gene: 10. Germline CDR1 and CDR2: LNHDA and SQIVND (reference sequence). The CDR3 protein is CASSNPGTGDPYEQYF. The DNA of the CDR3 is TGTGCCAGTAGTAACCCGGGGACAGGGGATCCATACGAGCAGTACTTC.

This clone turned up a few times. V and J are TRBV6-6 and TRBJ1-5; no clear D gene. The V and J ends lost 0 bases and 10 bases respectively, with 10 bases between them. The CDR3 is 13 amino acids. Per the germline V gene, CDR1 is MNHNY and CDR2 is SVGAGI (reference sequence). The CDR3 DNA is TGTGCCAGCAGTTACTCGAGCGAGCGTCCCCAGCATTTT. As protein: CASSYSSERPQHF.

The chain has TRBV7-9 and TRBJ2-1; 9 positions match TRBD2. CDR3 length: 19 residues. Germline V lookup: CDR1 SEHNR, CDR2 FQNEAQ (reference sequence). V lost 5 bases, J lost 2 bases, and 16 bases stayed unmatched. CDR3 in DNA: TGTGCCAGCAGCCATCACCCTTTGGCTAGCGGGAACCCCTACAATGAGCAGTTCTTC. It specifies CASSHHPLASGNPYNEQFF. Full variable domain (rest looked up from reference TRBV7-9 and TRBJ2-1): DTGVSQNPRHKITKRGQNVTFRCDPISEHNRLYWYRQTLGQGPEFLTYFQNEAQLEKSRLLSDRFSAERPKGSFSTLEIQRTEQGDSAMYLCASSHHPLASGNPYNEQFFGPGTRLTVL.

The chain links TRBV27 to TRBJ1-5, with D possibly being TRBD1 (5 bases). The V end lost 2 bases, the J end lost 6 bases, and 17 bases lay between the germline ends. CDR3 length: 16 residues. Germline V gene data show CDR1 as MNHEY and CDR2 as SMNVEV (reference sequence). The CDR3 spells CASSLEWQGRSQPQHF. CDR3 nucleotide sequence: TGTGCCAGCAGTTTAGAATGGCAGGGAAGAAGTCAGCCCCAGCATTTT.

CDR3 nucleotides: TGTGCCAGCAGCCCCCTTCAGGGGACAGGGCCCTACGAGCAGTACTTC. Protein product: CASSPLQGTGPYEQYF. The rearrangement uses TRBV11-2 and TRBJ2-7; TRBD1 matches 9 bases. The germline CDR1 and CDR2 sequences are SGHAT and FQNNGV. The V and J ends lost 5 bases and 2 bases, in that order; junction bases with no gene match: 10. This CDR3 comprises 16 residues. Variable domain in full (rest from reference TRBV11-2 and TRBJ2-7): EAGVAQSPRYKIIEKRQSVAFWCNPISGHATLYWYQQILGQGPKLLIQFQNNGVVDDSQLPKDRFSAERLKGVDSTLKIQPAKLEDSAVYLCASSPLQGTGPYEQYFGPGTRLTVT.